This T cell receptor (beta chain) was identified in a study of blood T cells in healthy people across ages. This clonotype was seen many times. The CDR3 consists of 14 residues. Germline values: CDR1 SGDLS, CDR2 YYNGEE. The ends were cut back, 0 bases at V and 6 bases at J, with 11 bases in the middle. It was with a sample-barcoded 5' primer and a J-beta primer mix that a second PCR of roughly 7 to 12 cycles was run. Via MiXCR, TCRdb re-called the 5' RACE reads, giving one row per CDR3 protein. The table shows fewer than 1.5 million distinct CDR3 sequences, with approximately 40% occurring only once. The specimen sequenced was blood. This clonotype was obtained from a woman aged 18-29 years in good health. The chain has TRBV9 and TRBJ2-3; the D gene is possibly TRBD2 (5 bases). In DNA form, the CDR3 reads TGTGCCAGCAGCGTAGGGCTAGCATCCGATACGCAGTATTTT. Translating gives CASSVGLASDTQYF.